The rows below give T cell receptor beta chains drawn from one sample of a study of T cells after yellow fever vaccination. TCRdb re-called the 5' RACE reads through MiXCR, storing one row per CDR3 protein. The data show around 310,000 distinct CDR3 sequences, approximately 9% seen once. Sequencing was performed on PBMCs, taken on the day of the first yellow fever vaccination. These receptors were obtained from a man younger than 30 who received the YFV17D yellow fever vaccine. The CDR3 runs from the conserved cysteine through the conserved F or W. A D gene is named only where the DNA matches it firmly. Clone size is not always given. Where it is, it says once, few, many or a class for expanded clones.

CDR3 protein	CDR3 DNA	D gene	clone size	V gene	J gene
CASSYSRVGDWRNTEAFF	TGTGCCAGCAGTTACTCGAGGGTGGGAGACTGGAGGAACACTGAAGCTTTCTTT	NA	NA	TRBV6-2/TRBV6-3	TRBJ1-1
CASSSLTLGSNYGYTF	TGTGCCAGCAGCTCTCTAACCCTCGGGAGTAACTATGGCTACACCTTC	NA	many	TRBV7-2	TRBJ1-2
CASSLAPPPTSPLHF	TGTGCCAGCAGCTTAGCCCCCCCGCCCACATCACCCCTCCACTTT	NA	few	TRBV7-2	TRBJ1-6
CASSQEHPPSTGELFF	TGTGCCAGCAGCCAAGAACACCCCCCGTCGACCGGGGAGCTGTTTTTT	NA	few	TRBV3-1	TRBJ2-2
CASSSGQTYEQYF	TGCGCCAGCAGCTCCGGACAGACCTACGAGCAGTACTTC	NA	many	TRBV5-1	TRBJ2-7
CASSYSPGGPNEQFF	TGTGCCAGCAGTTACTCGCCGGGGGGGCCAAATGAGCAGTTCTTC	TRBD2	few	TRBV6-5	TRBJ2-1
CASSPLAGGRTQYF	TGTGCCAGCAGTCCCTTAGCGGGGGGGCGTACGCAGTATTTT	TRBD2	many	TRBV27	TRBJ2-3
CASSLMETEAFF	TGTGCCAGCAGTTTGATGGAGACTGAAGCTTTCTTT	NA	NA	TRBV12-3/TRBV12-4	TRBJ1-1
CASSQGQPYGYTF	TGCGCCAGCAGCCAGGGACAGCCCTATGGCTACACCTTC	TRBD1	many	TRBV4-3	TRBJ1-2
CASRNSGTGADTQYF	TGTGCCAGCAGAAATTCCGGGACAGGGGCAGATACGCAGTATTTT	TRBD1	NA	TRBV6-1	TRBJ2-3
CASSQVEGSRADTQYF	TGCGCCAGCAGCCAGGTAGAGGGGTCGCGGGCAGATACGCAGTATTTT	NA	NA	TRBV4-3	TRBJ2-3
CASSPQGLITEAFF	TGTGCCAGCAGTCCACAGGGTTTGATCACTGAAGCTTTCTTT	NA	NA	TRBV12-3/TRBV12-4	TRBJ1-1
CASSLAQGAGTEAFF	TGTGCCAGCAGCTTAGCGCAGGGGGCCGGCACTGAAGCTTTCTTT	TRBD1	few	TRBV7-9	TRBJ1-1
CASKSPPVNTGELFF	TGCGCCAGCAAATCACCCCCGGTGAACACCGGGGAGCTGTTTTTT	NA	NA	TRBV5-1	TRBJ2-2
CASSLGTPADTQYF	TGTGCCAGCAGCTTGGGTACACCGGCAGATACGCAGTATTTT	NA	few	TRBV7-6	TRBJ2-3
CATSEGGRADTQYF	TGTGCCACCAGTGAAGGGGGCCGGGCAGATACGCAGTATTTT	TRBD1	few	TRBV24-1	TRBJ2-3